A selection of T cell receptor beta chains follows, all from one sample in a study of blood T cell repertoires in COVID-19. This table comes from immunoSEQ multiplex PCR, and its TCRdb copy is limited to in-frame clones, with some not included. The table has some 340,000 clones, roughly 90% seen once. Sequenced sample: PBMCs or T cells enriched from blood (not recorded which). Receptors originate from a woman in her twenties or thirties who had been exposed to COVID-19. CDR3s leave out the opening cysteine and the closing phenylalanine or tryptophan. The order of the fields is clone size, V gene, D gene, J gene, CDR3 protein. The D gene is left open where the match is weak. The size of a clone is reported for some rows only, either as once, few or many, or as a class for expanded clones.

>.|TRBV5-1|TRBD1|TRBJ1-2
ASSMDRVNYGYT
>.|TRBV18|.|TRBJ1-4
ASSDGQEIGSEKLF
>.|TRBV18|.|TRBJ2-7
ASSSWRTEPYEQY
>.|TRBV7-9|.|TRBJ2-7
ASSSNYEQY
>.|TRBV7-3|TRBD1|TRBJ2-6
ASSSTGGGGANVLT
>.|TRBV18|TRBD1|TRBJ1-2
ASSEETGGANGYT
>.|TRBV18|TRBD1|TRBJ2-7
ASSPLGTGAYEQY
>.|TRBV5-1|TRBD2|TRBJ2-5
ASSRTSGGGQETQY
>.|TRBV7-2|TRBD2|TRBJ2-2
ASSPQIWGGTGELF
>.|TRBV18|.|TRBJ1-6
ASSLGGPSSYNSPLH
>once|TRBV29-1|TRBD1|TRBJ1-2
SVEGDREVSYGYT
>few|TRBV6-1|.|TRBJ2-7
ASSEDGQIYEQY
>.|TRBV7-9|TRBD1|TRBJ2-7
ASSIDRDSPAYEQY
>.|TRBV4-3|.|TRBJ1-2
ASSPRQGSYGYT
>few|TRBV5-5|.|TRBJ2-3
ASSPQTTWADTQY
>.|TRBV5-1|.|TRBJ1-1
ASSPSGDGTEAF
>.|TRBV5-1|TRBD1|TRBJ1-2
ASSLERGHQGYT
>.|TRBV18|TRBD1|TRBJ2-3
ASSLQGSRTDTQY
>.|TRBV24-1|TRBD1|TRBJ1-5
ATSARQGPNQPQH
>.|TRBV5-1|.|TRBJ1-1
ASNGGSNTEAF
>once|TRBV18|.|TRBJ2-7
ASSPARGSYEQY
>.|TRBV7-2|TRBD1|TRBJ2-3
ASSPDRGLVADTQY
>.|TRBV4-3|.|TRBJ2-7
ASSQGLGPSYEQY
>.|TRBV18|.|TRBJ1-3
ASSPDDRQNSGNTIY
>.|TRBV6-2/TRBV6-3|.|TRBJ1-2
ASSYPGSYT
>.|TRBV28|.|TRBJ1-6
ASRQSWNSPLH
>.|TRBV7-2|TRBD2|TRBJ2-1
ASSLDSPSGVEQF
>.|TRBV7-3|TRBD1|TRBJ1-1
ASSVQGDTEAF
>.|TRBV19|.|TRBJ1-6
ASSISFQVVNSPLH
>few|TRBV5-4|.|TRBJ1-1
ASSTDRRYTEAF
>.|TRBV5-1|.|TRBJ2-4
ASSPGSKNIQY
>.|TRBV27|.|TRBJ1-5
ASSLVRDQPQH
>.|TRBV7-9|TRBD1|TRBJ1-1
ASSFQTGEATEAF
>.|TRBV9|.|TRBJ2-2
ASSPRGGVNTGELF
>.|TRBV7-2|TRBD2|TRBJ2-3
ASSLIAGGPRRTDTQY
>.|TRBV28|TRBD1|TRBJ1-3
ASSLSQGAGANTIY
>once|TRBV5-1|.|TRBJ1-4
ASSLLWTEENEKLF
>.|TRBV12-3/TRBV12-4|.|TRBJ2-3
ASSRSITDTQY
>.|TRBV2|TRBD1|TRBJ1-4
ASSDRGQGDEKLF
>.|TRBV10-3|TRBD1|TRBJ1-1
AISEQGADTEAF
>.|TRBV5-4|.|TRBJ2-2
ASSSGNTGELF
>.|TRBV6-5|TRBD1|TRBJ1-3
ASSRDSGNTIY
>.|TRBV18|TRBD1|TRBJ1-5
ASSIKGGRGGNQPQH
>.|TRBV5-1|.|TRBJ2-7
ASSLRGSYEQY
>.|TRBV6-5|TRBD1|TRBJ1-2
ASSTGTGGYGYT
>.|TRBV16|TRBD1|TRBJ1-1
ASSQGGGQTSGDTEAF